Each of the 20 T cell receptor beta chains below was sequenced from the same sample in a study of STAT5B mutations in CD4+ large granular lymphocyte leukemia. Produced via immunoSEQ multiplex PCR; TCRdb's table is partial and in-frame only. The sample lists 40,000 to 55,000 clones; approximately 83% were seen once. Specimen: CD4+ T cells from blood buffy coats. All receptors come from a human donor in good health.

This clone has just a few counts. The rearrangement uses TRBV5-6 and TRBJ1-2, with D perhaps TRBD1 (5 bases). The germline V and J ends were trimmed by 3 bases and 8 bases, with 17 bases remaining between them. Looked up from germline, CDR1 is SGHDT and CDR2 is YYEEEE. The CDR3 has 14 residues. The CDR3 sequence: CASSWTGRRGGYTF. The CDR3 coding sequence is TGTGCCAGCAGCTGGACGGGTCGAAGGGGAGGCTACACCTTC.

The chain employs TRBV7-3 and TRBJ1-1; D might be TRBD1 (6 bases). This CDR3 contains 15 residues. V lost 6 bases to trimming and J lost 6 bases, with 20 bases between them. The germline gives CDR1 SGHTA, CDR2 FQGTGA. CDR3 sequence: CASRPTNSEGAEAFF. The CDR3, as DNA: TGTGCCAGCAGACCGACAAACAGTGAGGGGGCTGAAGCTTTCTTT.

In this sample, this clone turned up a few times. In DNA form, the CDR3 reads TGTGCCAGCAGCTTTCAGGGTACCACCGGGGAGCTGTTTTTT. Translation: CASSFQGTTGELFF. The rearrangement joins TRBV7-2 to TRBJ2-2, with TRBD1 as a possible D gene (5 bases). Germline V gene sequence: CDR1 SGHTA, CDR2 FQGNSA. The CDR3 loop spans 14 amino acids. The ends were cut back, 3 bases at V and 4 bases at J, with 9 bases in the middle. Looking up the rest from reference TRBV7-2 and TRBJ2-2 gives the full variable domain: GAGVSQSPSNKVTEKGKDVELRCDPISGHTALYWYRQSLGQGLEFLIYFQGNSAPDKSGLPSDRFSAERTGGSVSTLTIQRTQQEDSAVYLCASSFQGTTGELFFGEGSRLTVL.

The chain uses TRBV7-9 and TRBJ2-3; D might be TRBD2 (5 bases). Germline V gene sequence: CDR1 SEHNR, CDR2 FQNEAQ (reference sequence). The CDR3 covers 17 residues. V gave up 2 bases and J gave up 1 base, with 16 bases separating them. The CDR3 sequence is CASSLREFQEGTDTQYF. The CDR3 bases are TGTGCCAGCAGCTTAAGGGAGTTCCAGGAGGGCACAGATACGCAGTATTTT.

The gene calls are TRBV2 and TRBJ2-7, with TRBD2 identical over 11 bases. This CDR3 comprises 14 residues. Germline V CDR1 and CDR2: SNHLY, FYNNEI. Unmatched junction bases numbered 6, after V lost 6 bases and J lost 5 bases. CDR3 loop: CASRYRLAGNEQYF. The CDR3 DNA is TGTGCCAGCAGGTATCGACTAGCGGGAAACGAGCAGTACTTC.

In this sample, this clone turned up once. This chain joins TRBV9 and TRBJ2-5, with 12 bases matching TRBD1. CDR1 and CDR2 (germline): SGDLS, YYNGEE. CDR3 length: 16 residues. Unmatched junction bases numbered 15, after V lost 4 bases and J lost 11 bases. CDR3: CASSPNPGQGASEQYF. The DNA of the CDR3 is TGTGCCAGCAGCCCTAACCCGGGACAGGGGGCATCTGAGCAGTACTTC.

The rearrangement uses TRBV7-9 and TRBJ2-7; no reliable D call. This CDR3 contains 10 residues. Per germline, CDR1 SEHNR and CDR2 FQNEAQ (reference sequence). Trimming stripped 3 bases from V and 3 bases from J, with 0 bases between. DNA for the CDR3: TGTGCCAGCAGCTTCTACGAGCAGTACTTC. Its protein product is CASSFYEQYF. Full variable domain (missing parts from reference TRBV7-9 and TRBJ2-7): DTGVSQNPRHKITKRGQNVTFRCDPISEHNRLYWYRQTLGQGPEFLTYFQNEAQLEKSRLLSDRFSAERPKGSFSTLEIQRTEQGDSAMYLCASSFYEQYFGPGTRLTVT.

The chain uses TRBV30 and TRBJ1-1, with 8 nucleotides matching TRBD1. V trimming: 5 bases; J trimming: 0 bases; junction bases outside the gene matches: 5. The CDR3 has 14 amino acids. Germline-derived CDR1 and CDR2 are GTSNPN and SVGIG (reference sequence). In nucleotides, the CDR3 is TGTGCCTGGGAGCTGACAGGGGTGAACACTGAAGCTTTCTTT. Protein: CAWELTGVNTEAFF.

The chain uses TRBV11-2 and TRBJ1-1; TRBD1 matches at 8 bases. Germline assignment: CDR1 SGHAT and CDR2 FQNNGV. This CDR3 is built from 18 residues. Trimming at V came to 3 bases and at J to 0 bases, leaving 12 bases not matched to a gene. CDR3 nucleotide sequence: TGTGCCAGCAGCTTCCCCAGGGGGCCCGGAATAATGAACACTGAAGCTTTCTTT. Translation gives CASSFPRGPGIMNTEAFF.

The J gene is TRBJ2-7, the V gene TRBV19; 7 positions match TRBD2. The CDR3 has 15 residues. Germline assignment: CDR1 LNHDA and CDR2 SQIVND (reference sequence). The V segment lost 6 bases and the J segment 0 bases; nucleotides outside the gene matches: 8. CDR3 DNA: TGTGCCAGTAGCCCAGCGGGGCAGTACTCCTACGAGCAGTACTTC. This sequence encodes CASSPAGQYSYEQYF. Full variable domain (remainder filled in from reference TRBV19 and TRBJ2-7): DGGITQSPKYLFRKEGQNVTLSCEQNLNHDAMYWYRQDPGQGLRLIYYSQIVNDFQKGDIAEGYSVSREKKESFPLTVTSAQKNPTAFYLCASSPAGQYSYEQYFGPGTRLTVT.

The gene calls are TRBV19 and TRBJ1-1; weak D call: TRBD1 (5 bases). This CDR3 is 14 amino acids long. Germline V CDR1 and CDR2: LNHDA, SQIVND (reference sequence). Trimming stripped 3 bases from V and 2 bases from J, with 10 bases between. The CDR3 DNA reads as TGTGCCAGTAGTATTCAGGGACCCAACACTGAAGCTTTCTTT. Its translation: CASSIQGPNTEAFF.

The chain links TRBV5-6 to TRBJ2-7; a weak D match, TRBD2 (6 bases). Between the trimmed V and J ends, which lost 0 bases and 6 bases, there was a span of 16 bases. The length of the CDR3 is 15 residues. Looked up from germline, CDR1 is SGHDT and CDR2 is YYEEEE. The CDR3 nucleotides read TGTGCCAGCAGCTTGGAGACTAGGATGTATCGCGAGCAGTACTTC. Protein product: CASSLETRMYREQYF.

The table lists this clone with a few counts. This chain uses TRBV6-1 with TRBJ1-2, with D perhaps matching TRBD1 (5 bases). The CDR3 contains 14 residues. Germline CDR1 and CDR2: MNHNS and SASEGT. Trimming took off 2 bases at V and 2 bases at J, with 9 bases between the two ends. Written as DNA, the CDR3 is TGTGCCAGCAGTGAATCTGCAGGGAACTATGGCTACACCTTC. It codes for CASSESAGNYGYTF.

This sequence joins TRBV5-6 and TRBJ2-7, with 9 bases aligning to TRBD1. Losses at the gene ends were 3 bases for V and 1 base for J; bases not matched to a gene: 5. CDR3 size: 15 residues. The germline V gene has CDR1 SGHDT and CDR2 YYEEEE. The CDR3 region has the DNA TGTGCCAGCAGCTGGGTCGACAGGGGGTCCTACGAGCAGTACTTC. Translation: CASSWVDRGSYEQYF. Using reference TRBV5-6 and TRBJ2-7 for the parts outside the CDR3, the full variable domain is DAGVTQSPTHLIKTRGQQVTLRCSPKSGHDTVSWYQQALGQGPQFIFQYYEEEERQRGNFPDRFSGHQFPNYSSELNVNALLLGDSALYLCASSWVDRGSYEQYFGPGTRLTVT.

CDR3 region: CASMLGVQNTEAFF. The CDR3 nucleotides are TGTGCCAGCATGCTTGGTGTTCAGAACACTGAAGCTTTCTTT. V gene TRBV7-9 combines with J gene TRBJ1-1; no clear D gene. The V end lost 7 bases, the J end lost 1 base, and 13 bases lay between the germline ends. Germline V gives CDR1 SEHNR, CDR2 FQNEAQ (reference sequence). The CDR3 sequence is 14 residues long.

This chain links TRBV7-9 with TRBJ1-4; 7 nucleotides agree with TRBD1. CDR3 length: 13 residues. CDR1 SEHNR and CDR2 FQNEAQ come from the germline V gene (reference sequence). The V gene end was trimmed by 4 bases and the J gene end by 9 bases; junction bases not matched to a gene: 5. The CDR3 DNA reads TGTGCCAGCAGCTGGGGACAGTCTAAAAAACTGTTTTTT. This codes for CASSWGQSKKLFF.

V is TRBV11-2 and J is TRBJ1-4; 8 bases match TRBD1. Looked up from germline, CDR1 is SGHAT and CDR2 is FQNNGV. The CDR3 extends over 17 amino acids. The junction had 16 bases not matched to a gene; V was cut back by 5 bases and J by 8 bases. The CDR3, as DNA: TGTGCCAGCAGCCAGACAGGGGTGGGATTCGGCGGGGAAAAACTGTTTTTT. This sequence encodes CASSQTGVGFGGEKLFF. Together with reference TRBV11-2 and TRBJ1-4, the CDR3 gives the full variable domain: EAGVAQSPRYKIIEKRQSVAFWCNPISGHATLYWYQQILGQGPKLLIQFQNNGVVDDSQLPKDRFSAERLKGVDSTLKIQPAKLEDSAVYLCASSQTGVGFGGEKLFFGSGTQLSVL.

This clone has a handful of counts. The chain couples TRBV19 to TRBJ1-3, with D uncertain. The CDR3 covers 15 residues. V was shortened by 8 bases and J by 0 bases, with 14 bases between the two germline ends. Germline CDR1 reads LNHDA; CDR2 reads SQIVND (reference sequence). This CDR3 reads CASQRTVYSGNTIYF. CDR3 nucleotides: TGTGCCAGTCAGCGGACGGTCTACTCTGGAAACACCATATATTTT.

The chain links TRBV19 to TRBJ2-2; D possibly corresponds to TRBD2 (5 bases). Germline loops: CDR1 LNHDA, CDR2 SQIVND (reference sequence). The CDR3 runs 15 residues. V lost 1 base, J lost 5 bases, and 11 bases lay in between. CDR3 sequence (DNA): TGTGCCAGTAGTATAGTAGGTCGAGGGACCGGGGAGCTGTTTTTT. Translating it yields CASSIVGRGTGELFF.

The chain carries TRBV19 and TRBJ1-2, with unresolved D. The CDR3 length is 12 residues. V was trimmed by 0 bases and J by 4 bases, leaving 3 bases between them. Per the germline V gene, CDR1 is LNHDA and CDR2 is SQIVND (reference sequence). The CDR3 is CASSIDSYGYTF. The CDR3 bases are TGTGCCAGTAGTATAGACAGCTATGGCTACACCTTC.